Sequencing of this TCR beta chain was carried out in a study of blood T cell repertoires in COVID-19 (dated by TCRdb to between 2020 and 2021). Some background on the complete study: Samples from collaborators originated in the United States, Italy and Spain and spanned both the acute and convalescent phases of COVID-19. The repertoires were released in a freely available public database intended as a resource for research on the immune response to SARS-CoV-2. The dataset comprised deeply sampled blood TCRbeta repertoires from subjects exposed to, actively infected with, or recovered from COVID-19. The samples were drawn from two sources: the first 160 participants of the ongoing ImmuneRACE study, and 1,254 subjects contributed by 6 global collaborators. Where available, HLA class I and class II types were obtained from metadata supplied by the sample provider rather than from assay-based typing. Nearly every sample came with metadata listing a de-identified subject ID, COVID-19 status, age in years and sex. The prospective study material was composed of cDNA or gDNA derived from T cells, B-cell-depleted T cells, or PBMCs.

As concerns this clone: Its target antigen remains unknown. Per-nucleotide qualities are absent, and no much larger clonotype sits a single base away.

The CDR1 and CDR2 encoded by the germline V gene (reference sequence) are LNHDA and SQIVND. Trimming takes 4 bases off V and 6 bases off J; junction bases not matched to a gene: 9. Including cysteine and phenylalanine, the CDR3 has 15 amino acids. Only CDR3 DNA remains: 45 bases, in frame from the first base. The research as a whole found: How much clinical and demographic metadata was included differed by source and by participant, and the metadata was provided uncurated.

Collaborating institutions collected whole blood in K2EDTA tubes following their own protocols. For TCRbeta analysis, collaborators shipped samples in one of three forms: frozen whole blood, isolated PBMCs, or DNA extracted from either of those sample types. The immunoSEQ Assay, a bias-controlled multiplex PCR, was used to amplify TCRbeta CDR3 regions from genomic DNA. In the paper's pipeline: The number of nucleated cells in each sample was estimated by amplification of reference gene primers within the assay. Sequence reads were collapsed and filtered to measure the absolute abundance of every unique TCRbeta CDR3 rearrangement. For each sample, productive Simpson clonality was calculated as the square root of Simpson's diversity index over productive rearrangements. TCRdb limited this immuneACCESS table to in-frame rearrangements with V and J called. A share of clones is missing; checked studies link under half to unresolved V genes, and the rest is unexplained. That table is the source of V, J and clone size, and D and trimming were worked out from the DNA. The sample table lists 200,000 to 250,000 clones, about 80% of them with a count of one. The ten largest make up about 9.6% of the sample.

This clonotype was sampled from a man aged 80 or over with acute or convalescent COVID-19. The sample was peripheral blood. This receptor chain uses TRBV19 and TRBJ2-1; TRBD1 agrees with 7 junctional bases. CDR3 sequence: CASSTISTGVNEQFF. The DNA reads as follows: TGTGCCAGTAGTACCATATCTACAGGGGTCAATGAGCAGTTCTTC.